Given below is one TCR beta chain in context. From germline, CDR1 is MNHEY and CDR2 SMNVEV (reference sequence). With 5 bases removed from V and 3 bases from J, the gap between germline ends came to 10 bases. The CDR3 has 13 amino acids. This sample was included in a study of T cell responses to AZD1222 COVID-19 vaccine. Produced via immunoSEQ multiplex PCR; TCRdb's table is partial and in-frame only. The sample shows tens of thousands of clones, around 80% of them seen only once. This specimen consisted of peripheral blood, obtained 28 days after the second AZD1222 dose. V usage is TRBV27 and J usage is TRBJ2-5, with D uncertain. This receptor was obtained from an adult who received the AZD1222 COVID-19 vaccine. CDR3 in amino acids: CASSREAKETQYF. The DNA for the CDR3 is TGTGCCAGCAGTCGCGAAGCTAAAGAGACCCAGTACTTC.